What follows describes a single T cell receptor (beta chain). Its antigen is unknown. The CDR3 loop spans 18 amino acids. Trimming removed 0 bases from V and 8 bases from J; junction bases left unmatched: 15. Germline V gene sequence: CDR1 SGDLS, CDR2 YYNGEE. Primers: 60 Vbeta forward and 13 Jbeta reverse. Sequencing used immunoSEQ multiplex PCR; TCRdb keeps in-frame clones, though not all of them. Among over 150,000 clones listed, 60% to 80% were seen once. The record originates from a study of cytomegalovirus exposure and HLA in healthy donors. Overall study findings and caveats: TCR beta sequences reportedly predicted most subjects' HLA-A and HLA-B alleles accurately. HLA allele associations emerged for roughly 17,000 TCR beta sequences in a later analysis, at 0.05 false discovery rate. Reportedly, cytomegalovirus status was diagnosed with high sensitivity and specificity. The availability of immune exposure information extended only to CMV serostatus.

Specimen: PBMCs. The chain is built from TRBV9 and TRBJ2-1; TRBD2 agrees at 9 bases. The origin of this receptor is a woman in her thirties or forties in good health and CMV-seropositive. The CDR3 sequence: CASSVAPSGARGGDEQFF. The CDR3 DNA sequence: TGTGCCAGCAGCGTAGCTCCTAGCGGGGCAAGGGGGGGCGATGAGCAGTTCTTC.